Listed below are T cell receptor beta chains from one sample, sequenced in a study of cytomegalovirus exposure and HLA in healthy donors. Generated by immunoSEQ multiplex PCR, the TCRdb table keeps only in-frame clones and is missing some. The table has 120,000 or so clones, 90% to 96% seen once. Sequenced input: PBMCs. All receptors come from a young man in good health and CMV-seronegative. CDR3s include the opening cysteine and the closing phenylalanine or tryptophan. The D gene is left open where the match is weak. The size field is filled for only some rows; it gives once, few, many or a size class.

D	J	size	V	CDR3	DNA
NA	TRBJ2-2	NA	TRBV30	CAWGLGATGELFF	TGTGCCTGGGGGCTTGGCGCTACCGGGGAGCTGTTTTTT
NA	TRBJ2-7	NA	TRBV5-1	CASSLETLGYEQYF	TGCGCCAGCAGCTTGGAGACACTAGGCTACGAGCAGTACTTC
TRBD2	TRBJ2-3	NA	TRBV11-3	CASSSGLAELDTQYF	TGTGCCAGCAGCTCAGGACTAGCGGAGCTAGATACGCAGTATTTT
NA	TRBJ2-7	NA	TRBV7-2	CASSLGAGSYEQYF	TGTGCCAGCAGCTTAGGGGCGGGGTCCTACGAGCAGTACTTC
TRBD2	TRBJ2-3	NA	TRBV4-1	CASSQAPPSGVTDTQYF	TGCGCCAGCAGCCAAGCTCCCCCTAGCGGGGTCACAGATACGCAGTATTTT
TRBD1	TRBJ1-1	NA	TRBV28	CASTGTAPEAFF	TGTGCCAGCACCGGGACAGCCCCTGAAGCTTTCTTT
NA	TRBJ2-2	NA	TRBV9	CASSPSGVGTGELFF	TGTGCCAGCAGCCCTTCAGGGGTGGGCACCGGGGAGCTGTTTTTT
TRBD1	TRBJ1-1	few	TRBV11-3	CASSLTGGVNTEAFF	TGTGCCAGCAGCTTGACAGGGGGCGTGAACACTGAAGCTTTCTTT
TRBD1	TRBJ2-7	NA	TRBV5-4	CASGNRGSYEQYF	TGTGCCAGCGGAAACAGGGGTTCCTACGAGCAGTACTTC
NA	TRBJ1-1	NA	TRBV28	CASSLLDSRGTEAFF	TGTGCCAGCAGTTTATTGGACTCCCGGGGGACTGAAGCTTTCTTT
NA	TRBJ1-4	NA	TRBV28	CASSSLRGKEKLFF	TGTGCCAGCAGTTCGTTACGAGGAAAGGAAAAACTGTTTTTT
TRBD1	TRBJ1-2	NA	TRBV6-5	CASSFRGLGGYTF	TGTGCCAGCAGTTTCAGGGGGCTGGGGGGCTACACCTTC
NA	TRBJ2-1	NA	TRBV7-6	CASSLWENDNEQFF	TGTGCCAGCAGCTTATGGGAGAACGACAATGAGCAGTTCTTC
TRBD1	TRBJ2-2	once	TRBV11-3	CASSFGTASTGELFF	TGTGCCAGCAGCTTCGGGACAGCGAGCACCGGGGAGCTGTTTTTT